This paragraph covers one TCR beta chain sequence. Its antigen is unknown. No quality values exist for individual bases; no much larger clone is one base distant. Trimming accounts for 0 bases at V and 6 bases at J, while the number of junction bases matched to no gene is 11. The CDR3 goes from the cysteine to the phenylalanine over 18 residues. Only the CDR3 region is kept as DNA, spanning 54 bases read in frame from base 1. As encoded in the germline V gene, CDR1 is LGHNA while CDR2 is YSLEER. In Seattle, one collaborating source enrolled patients while the infection was active and tracked those patients longitudinally over the course of disease. Each collaborating institution followed its own protocols to collect whole blood in K2EDTA tubes. For TCRbeta analysis, collaborator samples were shipped as frozen whole blood, as isolated PBMCs, or as DNA extracted from either sample type. The immunoSEQ Assay, a bias-controlled multiplex PCR, was used to amplify TCRbeta CDR3 regions from genomic DNA. Turning to the authors' computational methods: The number of nucleated cells in each sample was estimated by amplification of reference gene primers within the assay. To quantify the absolute abundance of each unique TCRbeta CDR3 rearrangement, sequence reads were collapsed and filtered. Productive Simpson clonality was computed per sample as the square root of Simpson's diversity index over productive rearrangements. TCRdb retrieved this table from immuneACCESS and kept in-frame rearrangements only. Not all clones are present; in checked studies, unresolved V genes account for under half, and no reason is known for the remainder. That table gives V, J and clone size, and the DNA gave D and trimming. Within this sample are about 410,000 clones, with about nine tenths of them counted one time only. About 1.6% of the sample rests with the top ten.

The data stem from a study of blood T cell repertoires in COVID-19 (dated by TCRdb to 2020 to 2021). Background on the whole study: The collaborator samples originated in the United States, Italy and Spain and spanned the acute and convalescent phases of COVID-19. The prospective study material was composed of cDNA or gDNA derived from T cells, B-cell-depleted T cells, or PBMCs. Deeply sampled blood TCRbeta repertoires from subjects exposed to, actively infected with, or recovered from COVID-19 were included in the dataset. The repertoires were released in a freely available public database intended as a resource for research on the immune response to SARS-CoV-2. Samples came from the ongoing ImmuneRACE study (first 160 participants) plus 1,254 subjects from 6 global collaborators. A de-identified subject ID, COVID-19 status, age in years and sex were almost always included in the sample metadata. Where available, HLA class I and class II types were taken from metadata supplied by the sample provider and were not determined by assay-based typing.

The study at large found these results: How much clinical and demographic metadata was included differed by source and by participant, and the metadata was provided uncurated.

The chain employs TRBV4-3 and TRBJ2-2, and TRBD2 matches 9 of the central bases. This TCR derives from a woman between 40 and 50 years old with COVID-19, enrolled during active disease. The sequencing sample was made of peripheral blood. The CDR3 has the sequence CASSQDFEREVLAGELFF. The DNA reads as follows: TGCGCCAGCAGCCAAGATTTTGAGCGGGAGGTGTTGGCCGGGGAGCTGTTTTTT.